Presented here are 4 T cell receptor beta chains from one specimen sequenced in a study of blood T cell repertoires in COVID-19. Sequencing was performed with immunoSEQ multiplex PCR; in TCRdb, only in-frame clones are kept and a portion is missing. The repertoire holds about 300,000 clones, with around 89% as singletons. Sequenced input: peripheral blood. These receptors were obtained from a woman in her 30s with COVID-19, enrolled during active disease.

The chain combines TRBV7-6 with TRBJ2-2, with 7 bases lining up with TRBD1. The CDR3 consists of 18 residues. With V trimmed by 5 bases and J by 6 bases, 18 bases remained unmatched. Germline V lookup: CDR1 SGHVS, CDR2 FNYEAQ. As DNA, the CDR3 is TGTGCCAGCAGCCCGAGACAGGGTGGGGATTTCGACGCCGGGGAGCTGTTTTTT. Encoded protein: CASSPRQGGDFDAGELFF.

The chain has TRBV4-2 and TRBJ1-1, with 7 bases identical to TRBD1. The junction had 5 bases not matched to a gene; V was cut back by 0 bases and J by 1 base. The germline V gene has CDR1 LGHNA and CDR2 YNFKEQ. CDR3 length: 16 amino acids. The CDR3 here is CASSQDRGTANTEAFF. The DNA for the CDR3 is TGTGCCAGCAGCCAAGATCGGGGGACAGCGAACACTGAAGCTTTCTTT.

This chain connects TRBV18 to TRBJ1-1, with 9 positions matching TRBD1. V shed 5 bases and J 8 bases; nucleotides not matched to a gene: 9. The CDR3 has 14 amino acids. CDR1 and CDR2 (germline): KGHSH, LQKENI. CDR3 amino acids: CASSLQQGAEEAFF. The CDR3 coding sequence is TGTGCCAGCTCATTACAACAGGGGGCTGAAGAAGCTTTCTTT.

V gene TRBV29-1 combines with J gene TRBJ1-2, with D maybe TRBD1 (5 bases). Germline assignment: CDR1 SQVTM and CDR2 ANQGSEA. There are 11 residues in the CDR3. Trimming shortened V by 3 bases and J by 3 bases, and 5 bases separated the two germline ends. CDR3 nucleotide sequence: TGCAGCGTTGAGACAGACTATGGCTACACCTTC. It yields the protein CSVETDYGYTF.